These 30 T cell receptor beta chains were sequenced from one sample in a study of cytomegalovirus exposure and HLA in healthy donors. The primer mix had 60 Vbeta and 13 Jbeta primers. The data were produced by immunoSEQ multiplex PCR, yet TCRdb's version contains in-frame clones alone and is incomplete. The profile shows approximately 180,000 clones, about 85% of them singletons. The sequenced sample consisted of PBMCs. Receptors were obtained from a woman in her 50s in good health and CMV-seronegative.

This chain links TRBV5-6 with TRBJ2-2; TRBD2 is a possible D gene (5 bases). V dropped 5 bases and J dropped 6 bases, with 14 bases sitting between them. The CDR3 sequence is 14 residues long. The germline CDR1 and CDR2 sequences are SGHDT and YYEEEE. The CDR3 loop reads CASRLSGSPGELFF. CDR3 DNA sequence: TGTGCCAGCAGGCTGTCGGGGTCCCCCGGGGAGCTGTTTTTT.

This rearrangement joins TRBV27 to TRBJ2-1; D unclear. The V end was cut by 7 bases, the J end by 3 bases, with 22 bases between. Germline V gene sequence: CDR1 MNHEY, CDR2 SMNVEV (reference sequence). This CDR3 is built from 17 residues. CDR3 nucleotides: TGTGCCAGCACCCTCTACCCCAGCGAACCCTACTACAATGAGCAGTTCTTC. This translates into CASTLYPSEPYYNEQFF.

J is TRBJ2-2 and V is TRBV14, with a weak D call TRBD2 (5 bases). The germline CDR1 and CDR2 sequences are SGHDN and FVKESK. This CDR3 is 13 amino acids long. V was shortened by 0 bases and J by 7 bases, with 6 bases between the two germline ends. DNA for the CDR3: TGTGCCAGCAGCCAAGATCGGGGCGGGGAGCTGTTTTTT. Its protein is CASSQDRGGELFF.

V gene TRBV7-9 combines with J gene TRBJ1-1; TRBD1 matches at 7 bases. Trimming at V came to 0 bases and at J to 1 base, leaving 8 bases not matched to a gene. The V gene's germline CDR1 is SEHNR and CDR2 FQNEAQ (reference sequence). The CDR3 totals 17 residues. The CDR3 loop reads CASSLARDSRKNTEAFF. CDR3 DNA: TGTGCCAGCAGCTTAGCTCGGGACAGTAGAAAGAACACTGAAGCTTTCTTT.

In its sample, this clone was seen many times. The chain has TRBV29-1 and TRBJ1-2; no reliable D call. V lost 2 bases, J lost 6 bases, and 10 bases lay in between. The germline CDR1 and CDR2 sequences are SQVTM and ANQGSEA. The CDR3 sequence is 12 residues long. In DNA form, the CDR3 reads TGCAGCGTTGAACAGTCCTTCCATGGCTACACCTTC. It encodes CSVEQSFHGYTF.

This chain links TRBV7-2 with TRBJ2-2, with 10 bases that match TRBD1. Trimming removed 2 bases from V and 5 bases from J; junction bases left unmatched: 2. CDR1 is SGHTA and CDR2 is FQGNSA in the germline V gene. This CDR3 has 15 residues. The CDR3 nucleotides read TGTGCCAGCAGCTTATTGGGACAGGGGACCGGGGAGCTGTTTTTT. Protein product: CASSLLGQGTGELFF. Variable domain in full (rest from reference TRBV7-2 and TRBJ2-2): GAGVSQSPSNKVTEKGKDVELRCDPISGHTALYWYRQSLGQGLEFLIYFQGNSAPDKSGLPSDRFSAERTGGSVSTLTIQRTQQEDSAVYLCASSLLGQGTGELFFGEGSRLTVL.

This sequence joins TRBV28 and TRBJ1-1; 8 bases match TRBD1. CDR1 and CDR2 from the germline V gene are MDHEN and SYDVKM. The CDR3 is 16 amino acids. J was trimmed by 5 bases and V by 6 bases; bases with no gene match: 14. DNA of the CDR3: TGTGCCAGCAGGGGCCGGACAGGGTCGGTCCTGACTGAAGCTTTCTTT. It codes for CASRGRTGSVLTEAFF. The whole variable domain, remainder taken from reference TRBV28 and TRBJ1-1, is DVKVTQSSRYLVKRTGEKVFLECVQDMDHENMFWYRQDPGLGLRLIYFSYDVKMKEKGDIPEGYSVSREKKERFSLILESASTNQTSMYLCASRGRTGSVLTEAFFGQGTRLTVV.

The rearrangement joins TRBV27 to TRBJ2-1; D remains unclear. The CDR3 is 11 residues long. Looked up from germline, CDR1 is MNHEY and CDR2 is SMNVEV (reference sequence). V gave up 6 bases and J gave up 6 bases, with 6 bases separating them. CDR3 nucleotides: TGTGCCAGCAGCTACTTCAATGAGCAGTTCTTC. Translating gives CASSYFNEQFF.

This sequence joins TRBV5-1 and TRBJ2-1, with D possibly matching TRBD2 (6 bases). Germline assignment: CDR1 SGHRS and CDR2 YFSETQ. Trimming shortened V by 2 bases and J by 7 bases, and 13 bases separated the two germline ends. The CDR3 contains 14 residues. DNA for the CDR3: TGCGCCAGCAGCTTCGGAGGCGGAGGGAATGAGCAGTTCTTC. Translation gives CASSFGGGGNEQFF.

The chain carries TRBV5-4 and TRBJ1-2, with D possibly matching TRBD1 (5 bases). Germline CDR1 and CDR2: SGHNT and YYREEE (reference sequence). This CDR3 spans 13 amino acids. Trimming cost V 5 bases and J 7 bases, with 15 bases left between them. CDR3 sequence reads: CASRDGGRVGYTF. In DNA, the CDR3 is TGTGCCAGCAGGGACGGGGGAAGGGTTGGCTACACCTTC.

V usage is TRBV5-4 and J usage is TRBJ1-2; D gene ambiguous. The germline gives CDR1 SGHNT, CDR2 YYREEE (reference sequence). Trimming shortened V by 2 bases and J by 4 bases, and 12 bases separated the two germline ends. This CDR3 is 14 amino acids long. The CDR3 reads CASSFQEDFYGYTF. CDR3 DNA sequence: TGTGCCAGCAGCTTTCAGGAGGACTTCTATGGCTACACCTTC.

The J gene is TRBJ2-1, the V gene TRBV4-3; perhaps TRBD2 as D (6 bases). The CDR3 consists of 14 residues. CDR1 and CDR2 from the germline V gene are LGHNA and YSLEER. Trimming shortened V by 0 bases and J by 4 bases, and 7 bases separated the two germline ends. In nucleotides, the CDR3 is TGCGCCAGCAGCCAAGAAGCGGGTTACAATGAGCAGTTCTTC. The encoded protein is CASSQEAGYNEQFF.

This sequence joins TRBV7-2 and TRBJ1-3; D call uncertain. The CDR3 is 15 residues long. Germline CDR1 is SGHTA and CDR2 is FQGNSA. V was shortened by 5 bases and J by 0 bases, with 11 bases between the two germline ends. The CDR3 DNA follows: TGTGCCAGCAGCCCGGGGTGGGTCTCTGGAAACACCATATATTTT. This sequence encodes CASSPGWVSGNTIYF.

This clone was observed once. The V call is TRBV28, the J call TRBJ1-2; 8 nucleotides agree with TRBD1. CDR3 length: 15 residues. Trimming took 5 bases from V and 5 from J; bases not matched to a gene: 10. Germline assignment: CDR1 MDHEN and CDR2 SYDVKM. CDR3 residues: CASSPSGTGLYGYTF. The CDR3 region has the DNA TGTGCCAGCAGTCCGTCCGGGACAGGACTATATGGCTACACCTTC.

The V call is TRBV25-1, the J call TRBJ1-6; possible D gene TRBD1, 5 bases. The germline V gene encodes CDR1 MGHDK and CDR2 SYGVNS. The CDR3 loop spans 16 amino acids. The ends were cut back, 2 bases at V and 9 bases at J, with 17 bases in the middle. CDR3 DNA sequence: TGTGCCAGCAGTGAAGGAGGGAGGGGTTGGATTTCACCCCTCCACTTT. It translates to CASSEGGRGWISPLHF.

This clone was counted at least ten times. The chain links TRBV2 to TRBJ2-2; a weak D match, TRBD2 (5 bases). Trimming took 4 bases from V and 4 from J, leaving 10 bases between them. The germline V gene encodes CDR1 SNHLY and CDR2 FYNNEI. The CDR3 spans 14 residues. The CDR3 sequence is CASSGLASTGELFF. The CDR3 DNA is TGTGCCAGCAGTGGGCTAGCCTCCACCGGGGAGCTGTTTTTT.

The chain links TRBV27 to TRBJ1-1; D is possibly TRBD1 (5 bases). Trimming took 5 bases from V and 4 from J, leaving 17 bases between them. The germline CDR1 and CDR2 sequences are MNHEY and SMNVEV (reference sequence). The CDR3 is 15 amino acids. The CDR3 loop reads CASSGAQGQVTEAFF. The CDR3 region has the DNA TGTGCCAGCAGTGGCGCGCAGGGTCAGGTCACTGAAGCTTTCTTT.

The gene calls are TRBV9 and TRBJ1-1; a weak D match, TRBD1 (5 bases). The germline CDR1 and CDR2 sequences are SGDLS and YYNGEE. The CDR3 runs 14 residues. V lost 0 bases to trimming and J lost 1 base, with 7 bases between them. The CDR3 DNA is TGTGCCAGCAGCGTAGAGGGGTGGAACACTGAAGCTTTCTTT. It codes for CASSVEGWNTEAFF. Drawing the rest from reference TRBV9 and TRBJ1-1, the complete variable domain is DSGVTQTPKHLITATGQRVTLRCSPRSGDLSVYWYQQSLDQGLQFLIQYYNGEERAKGNILERFSAQQFPDLHSELNLSSLELGDSALYFCASSVEGWNTEAFFGQGTRLTVV.

CDR3 nucleotides: TGTGCCAGTAGTATGGGGGACAGGGATTCGTACTATGGCTACACCTTC. Encoded protein: CASSMGDRDSYYGYTF. The genes are TRBV19 and TRBJ1-2; 9 bases are a match to TRBD1. Germline CDR1 LNHDA, CDR2 SQIVND (reference sequence). The CDR3 sequence is 16 residues long. Trimming took 3 bases from V and 3 from J; bases not matched to a gene: 8.

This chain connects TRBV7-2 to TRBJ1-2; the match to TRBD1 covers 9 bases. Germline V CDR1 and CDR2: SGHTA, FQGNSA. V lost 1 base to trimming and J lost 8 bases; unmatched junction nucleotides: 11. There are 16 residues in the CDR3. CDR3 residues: CASSLGGTGSTVGYTF. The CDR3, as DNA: TGTGCCAGCAGCTTAGGGGGGACAGGGAGCACGGTGGGCTACACCTTC.

CDR3 sequence: CASNAEVNTEAFF. The CDR3 nucleotides are TGCGCCAGCAACGCGGAGGTGAACACTGAAGCTTTCTTT. This chain joins TRBV5-1 and TRBJ1-1; D call uncertain. CDR1 and CDR2 from the germline V gene are SGHRS and YFSETQ. CDR3 length equals 13 residues. With 6 bases removed from V and 0 bases from J, the gap between germline ends came to 9 bases.

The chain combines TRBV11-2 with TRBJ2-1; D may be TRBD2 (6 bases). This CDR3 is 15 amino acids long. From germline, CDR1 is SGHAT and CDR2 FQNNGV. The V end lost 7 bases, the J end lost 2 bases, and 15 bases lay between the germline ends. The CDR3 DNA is TGTGCCAGCACCTCAGCCGGGAGTACCTACAATGAGCAGTTCTTC. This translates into CASTSAGSTYNEQFF.

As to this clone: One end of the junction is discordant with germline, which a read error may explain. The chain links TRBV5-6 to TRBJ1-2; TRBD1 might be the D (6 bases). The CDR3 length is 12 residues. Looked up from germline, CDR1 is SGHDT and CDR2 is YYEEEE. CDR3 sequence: CAGSLDSYGYTF. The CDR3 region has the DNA TGTGCCGGCAGCTTGGACAGTTATGGCTACACCTTC.

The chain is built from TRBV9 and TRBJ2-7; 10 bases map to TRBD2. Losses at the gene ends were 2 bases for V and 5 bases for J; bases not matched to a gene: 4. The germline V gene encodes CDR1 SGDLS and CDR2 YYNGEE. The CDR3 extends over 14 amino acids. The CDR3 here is CASSVASGSNEQYF. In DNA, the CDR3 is TGTGCCAGCAGCGTCGCTAGCGGGAGCAACGAGCAGTACTTC.

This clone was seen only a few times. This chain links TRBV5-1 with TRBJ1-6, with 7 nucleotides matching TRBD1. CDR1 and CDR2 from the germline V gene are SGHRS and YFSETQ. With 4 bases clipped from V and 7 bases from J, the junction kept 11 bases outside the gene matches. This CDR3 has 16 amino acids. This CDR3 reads CASSPQGVKGNSPLHF. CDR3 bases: TGCGCCAGCAGCCCTCAGGGGGTAAAGGGAAATTCACCCCTCCACTTT.

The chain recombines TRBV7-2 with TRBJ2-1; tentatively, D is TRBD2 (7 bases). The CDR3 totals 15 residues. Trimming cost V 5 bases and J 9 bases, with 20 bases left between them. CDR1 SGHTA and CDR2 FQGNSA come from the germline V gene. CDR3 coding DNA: TGTGCCAGCAGCCCAGAAGGGGGGGTTCCAATTGAGCAGTTCTTC. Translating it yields CASSPEGGVPIEQFF.

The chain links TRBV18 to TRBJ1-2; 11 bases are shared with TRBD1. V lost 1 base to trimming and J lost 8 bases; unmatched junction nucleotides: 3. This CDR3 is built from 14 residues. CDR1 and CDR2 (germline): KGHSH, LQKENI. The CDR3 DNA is TGTGCCAGCTCACCACAGGACAGGGGGCTGGGCTACACCTTC. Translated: CASSPQDRGLGYTF.

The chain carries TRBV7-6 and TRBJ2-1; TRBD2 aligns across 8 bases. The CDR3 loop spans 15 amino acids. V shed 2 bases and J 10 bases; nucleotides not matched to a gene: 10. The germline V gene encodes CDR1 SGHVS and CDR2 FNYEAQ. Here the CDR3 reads CASSLTPGTRGEQFF. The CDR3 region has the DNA TGTGCCAGCAGCTTAACTCCCGGGACTAGAGGCGAGCAGTTCTTC.

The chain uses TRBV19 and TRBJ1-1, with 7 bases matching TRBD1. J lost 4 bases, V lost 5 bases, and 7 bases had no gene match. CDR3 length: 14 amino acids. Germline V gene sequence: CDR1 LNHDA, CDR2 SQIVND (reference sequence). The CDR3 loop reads CASSVLGGPTEAFF. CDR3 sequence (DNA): TGTGCCAGTAGTGTCCTAGGGGGCCCCACTGAAGCTTTCTTT.

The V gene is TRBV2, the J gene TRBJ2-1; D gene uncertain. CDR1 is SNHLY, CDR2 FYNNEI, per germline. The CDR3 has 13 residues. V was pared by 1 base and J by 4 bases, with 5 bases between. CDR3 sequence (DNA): TGTGCCAGCAGTGAAGGCTATTACAATGAGCAGTTCTTC. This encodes CASSEGYYNEQFF. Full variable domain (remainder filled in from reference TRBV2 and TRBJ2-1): EPEVTQTPSHQVTQMGQEVILRCVPISNHLYFYWYRQILGQKVEFLVSFYNNEISEKSEIFDDQFSVERPDGSNFTLKIRSTKLEDSAMYFCASSEGYYNEQFFGPGTRLTVL.